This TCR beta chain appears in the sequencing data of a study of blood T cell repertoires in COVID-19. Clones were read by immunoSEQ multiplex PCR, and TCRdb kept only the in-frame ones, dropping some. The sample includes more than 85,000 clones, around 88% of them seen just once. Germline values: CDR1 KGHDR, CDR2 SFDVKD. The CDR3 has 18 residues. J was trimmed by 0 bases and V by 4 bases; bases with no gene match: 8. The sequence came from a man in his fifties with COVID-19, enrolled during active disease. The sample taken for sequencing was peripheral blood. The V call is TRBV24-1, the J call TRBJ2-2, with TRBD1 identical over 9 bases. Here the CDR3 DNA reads TGTGCCACCAGTGACCCGGGACAGGGTCCGGCGAACACCGGGGAGCTGTTTTTT. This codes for CATSDPGQGPANTGELFF.